These 6 T cell receptor beta chains were all obtained from the same sample, sequenced in a study of blood T cell repertoires in COVID-19. Some clones are missing from TCRdb's copy, which holds only in-frame ones; the method was immunoSEQ multiplex PCR. The table shows 100,000 or so clones, with 85% occurring only once. Material for sequencing was peripheral blood. These receptors all stem from a woman in her 70s with active or convalescent COVID-19.

J is TRBJ2-1 and V is TRBV6-2 or TRBV6-3; the D is unclear. The CDR3 is 13 residues long. CDR1 is MNHEY, CDR2 SVGEGT, per germline. Trimming pared 1 base from V and 3 bases from J, leaving 4 bases between. The CDR3 is CASSYFGYNEQFF. DNA for the CDR3: TGTGCCAGCAGTTACTTCGGCTACAATGAGCAGTTCTTC.

This clone was counted once. J is TRBJ1-5 and V is TRBV3-1 (or the pseudogene TRBV3-2); possibly TRBD1 for D (6 bases). From germline, CDR1 is LGHDT and CDR2 YNNKEL (reference sequence). V shed 1 base and J shed 0 bases, with 13 bases lying between them. The CDR3 is 17 residues long. The CDR3 bases are TGTGCCAGCAGCCAAGTCCGGGACAAATATAGCAATCAGCCCCAGCATTTT. Translated: CASSQVRDKYSNQPQHF.

This clone was seen a few times. The genes are TRBV7-2 and TRBJ1-5, with a possible D match to TRBD1 (6 bases). Germline values: CDR1 SGHTA, CDR2 FQGNSA. The CDR3 spans 15 residues. The germline V and J ends were trimmed by 5 bases and 1 base, with 12 bases remaining between them. For the CDR3, the DNA is TGTGCCAGCAGCGAAAAGGGGGGGAGCAATCAGCCCCAGCATTTT. Protein: CASSEKGGSNQPQHF. The full variable domain, with the rest looked up from reference TRBV7-2 and TRBJ1-5, is GAGVSQSPSNKVTEKGKDVELRCDPISGHTALYWYRQSLGQGLEFLIYFQGNSAPDKSGLPSDRFSAERTGGSVSTLTIQRTQQEDSAVYLCASSEKGGSNQPQHFGDGTRLSIL.

The chain has TRBV5-1 and TRBJ1-1; 7 nucleotides align to TRBD1. CDR1 SGHRS and CDR2 YFSETQ come from the germline V gene. V was clipped by 0 bases and J by 4 bases; unmatched bases: 9. The CDR3 loop spans 16 amino acids. CDR3 loop: CASSLAKGGASTEAFF. Written as DNA, the CDR3 is TGCGCCAGCAGCTTGGCCAAAGGGGGCGCTAGCACTGAAGCTTTCTTT.

The chain couples TRBV28 to TRBJ2-7, with TRBD1 matching over 9 bases. Germline lookup yields CDR1 MDHEN and CDR2 SYDVKM. V was clipped by 4 bases and J by 3 bases; unmatched bases: 10. The CDR3 is 16 residues long. In nucleotides, the CDR3 is TGTGCCAGCAGTTCGGGAACCGGGACAGGGCACTACGAGCAGTACTTC. It is translated as CASSSGTGTGHYEQYF.

In its sample, this clone was seen once. The V call is TRBV6-5, the J call TRBJ1-6; no firm D call. V shed 0 bases and J shed 7 bases, with 13 bases lying between them. This CDR3 region has 16 residues. Germline V CDR1 and CDR2: MNHEY, SVGAGI. The CDR3 DNA reads as TGTGCCAGCAGTTACTCGACATCCCCCGGCAATTCACCCCTCCACTTT. Protein: CASSYSTSPGNSPLHF.